This T cell receptor (beta chain) was retrieved from a study of early stage breast cancer tumors. The CDR3 is 16 residues long. Trimming cost V 1 base and J 15 bases, with 25 bases left between them. Germline V lookup: CDR1 MGHDK, CDR2 SYGVNS. Generated by immunoSEQ multiplex PCR, the TCRdb table keeps only in-frame clones and is missing some. The sample includes about 53,000 clones, 90% to 95% seen only once; the top ten take approximately 4.7%. J is TRBJ2-1 and V is TRBV25-1, with D perhaps TRBD2 (6 bases). This receptor was taken from a person aged 70 to 80 with breast cancer. The sample comprised blood. For the CDR3, the DNA is TGTGCCAGCAGTGAATTTGCGGCCCGGGCGGGACCGCTTTGGTTCTTC. This sequence encodes CASSEFAARAGPLWFF.